This entry lists 4 T cell receptor beta chains sequenced from one sample in a study of spatial heterogeneity in lung cancer (dated by TCRdb to about 2019). According to the study, the label for this sample's time point signals: sample taken at primary tumor resection. TCR sequencing used whole RNA extracted from tumor and nontumor lung tissue, or from cryopreserved PBMC samples, without cell sorting. Libraries came from 5' RACE. Sequencing was performed on a NextSeq 500. TCRdb reprocessing: public reads trimmed at Q25 with fastp, clones called with MiXCR, in-frame beta chains kept. Entries that share a CDR3 protein sequence are merged under the most common genes and DNA. Within this sample are some 21,000 distinct CDR3 sequences, with approximately 3% of them counted one time only. Around 30% of the sample comes from the top ten. Sequenced material: PBMCs, taken at surgery. The receptor set was obtained from a female donor with early-stage non-small cell lung cancer.

The table lists this clonotype with many counts. V and J are TRBV7-9 and TRBJ1-3, with D possibly matching TRBD1 (5 bases). CDR1 is SEHNR and CDR2 is FQNEAQ in the germline V gene (reference sequence). The CDR3 totals 16 residues. V lost 1 base to trimming and J lost 3 bases, with 13 bases between them. CDR3 amino acids: CASSLGGVTGGNTIYF. The DNA for the CDR3 is TGTGCCAGCAGCTTAGGAGGGGTAACCGGTGGAAACACCATATATTTT.

This clonotype was counted only a few times. V gene TRBV7-9 combines with J gene TRBJ2-5; tentative D call: TRBD1 (6 bases). This CDR3 has 18 amino acids. The V gene's germline CDR1 is SEHNR and CDR2 FQNEAQ (reference sequence). The V end lost 1 base, the J end lost 2 bases, and 20 bases lay between the germline ends. The CDR3 DNA follows: TGTGCCAGCAGCTTAGGAGTACTCAGGACAGAACCGCAAGAGACCCAGTACTTC. It codes for CASSLGVLRTEPQETQYF.

With regard to this clonotype: One end of the junction does not line up with germline, which may come from a read error. This chain joins TRBV5-4 and TRBJ2-7, with D unclear. The CDR3 runs 12 residues. CDR1 is SGHNT and CDR2 is YYREEE in the germline V gene (reference sequence). CDR3 nucleotides: TGTGCCAGCAGCTGGAACTCCAACGAGCAGTACTTC. Protein: CASSWNSNEQYF.

At least ten counts were recorded for this clonotype. This sequence joins TRBV9 and TRBJ1-4; no firm D call. This CDR3 has 15 residues. CDR1 is SGDLS and CDR2 is YYNGEE in the germline V gene. With 4 bases removed from V and 6 bases from J, the gap between germline ends came to 16 bases. CDR3 in amino acids: CASSPRGGGDEKLFF. CDR3 nucleotide sequence: TGTGCCAGCAGCCCCCGGGGAGGCGGCGATGAAAAACTGTTTTTT.